These 23 T cell receptor beta chains were sequenced from one sample in a study of T cells in Graves' hyperthyroidism and ophthalmopathy. The source material, RNA transcripts, was used to amplify TCR beta CDR3 regions. The HTBI primer set served for first-round RT-PCR of the TCR CDR3. TCRdb ran MiXCR on the multiplex PCR reads and lists one entry per CDR3 protein. The data show some 490,000 distinct CDR3 sequences, about 16% seen once. Sequencing was performed on blood. The receptors were gathered from a young woman with Graves' ophthalmopathy.

This clonotype occurred many times. The genes are TRBV2 and TRBJ2-1; maybe TRBD2 (5 bases). This CDR3 contains 14 residues. Trimming left V 5 bases short and J 2 bases short, with 10 bases between. Germline values: CDR1 SNHLY, CDR2 FYNNEI. CDR3 region: CASSFAGPYNEQFF. The CDR3 nucleotides are TGTGCCAGCAGTTTCGCGGGCCCCTACAATGAGCAGTTCTTC.

This chain links TRBV5-1 with TRBJ2-7, with 11 bases fitting TRBD1. V was clipped by 4 bases and J by 5 bases; unmatched bases: 11. This CDR3 has 16 residues. CDR1 SGHRS and CDR2 YFSETQ come from the germline V gene. The CDR3 nucleotides are TGCGCCAGCAGCCTAACACCGGGACAGGGGGACCACGAGCAGTACTTC. This gives the protein CASSLTPGQGDHEQYF.

A few counts support this clonotype. The V gene is TRBV5-1, the J gene TRBJ1-2; D is ambiguous. The CDR3 is 14 residues long. Looked up from germline, CDR1 is SGHRS and CDR2 is YFSETQ. Trimming shortened V by 0 bases and J by 7 bases, and 13 bases separated the two germline ends. The CDR3 here is CASSLDNGLSGYTF. In DNA, the CDR3 is TGCGCCAGCAGCTTGGATAACGGGTTATCTGGCTACACCTTC.

This clonotype was recorded many times. This chain joins TRBV20-1 and TRBJ1-1; 10 positions match TRBD1. Looked up from germline, CDR1 is DFQATT and CDR2 is SNEGSKA (reference sequence). Trimming removed 6 bases from V and 0 bases from J; junction bases left unmatched: 7. The CDR3 length is 15 residues. The DNA for the CDR3 is TGCAGTGCCAGACAGGGGGCCGGAATGAACACTGAAGCTTTCTTT. Translating gives CSARQGAGMNTEAFF.

This clonotype was counted a few times. V usage is TRBV6-1 and J usage is TRBJ2-3, with TRBD2 matching 7 bases. CDR3 length: 16 residues. V shed 8 bases and J 2 bases; nucleotides not matched to a gene: 13. Germline V gene lookup returns CDR1 MNHNS and CDR2 SASEGT. The CDR3 nucleotides are TGTGCCAGCCTAACGAGACTAGCCCAATTCACAGATACGCAGTATTTT. As protein: CASLTRLAQFTDTQYF.

In regard to this clonotype: This could be a read error, since a much larger clone is one nucleotide away. The chain has TRBV28 and TRBJ1-1, with TRBD1 as a possible D gene (5 bases). The CDR3 length is 13 residues. Germline CDR1 and CDR2: MDHEN and SYDVKM. CDR3 nucleotides: TGTGCCAGCAGAAGGGGCCTGAACACTGGAGCTTTCTTT. This translates into CASRRGLNTGAFF.

V is TRBV7-9 and J is TRBJ1-2, with 7 bases aligning to TRBD1. The CDR3 loop spans 17 amino acids. V lost 5 bases to trimming and J lost 3 bases; unmatched junction nucleotides: 15. Germline CDR1 and CDR2: SEHNR and FQNEAQ (reference sequence). CDR3 region: CASSPRDSQPPYYGYTF. Here the CDR3 DNA reads TGTGCCAGCAGCCCTCGGGACAGCCAACCTCCATACTATGGCTACACCTTC.

This clonotype was recorded at least ten times. This chain uses TRBV30 with TRBJ2-7, with 11 bases matching TRBD2. There are 14 residues in the CDR3. Germline CDR1 GTSNPN, CDR2 SVGIG (reference sequence). J lost 6 bases, V lost 2 bases, and 6 bases had no gene match. DNA of the CDR3: TGTGCCTGGAGTTTAGCGGGAGGGCCTTTCGAGCAGTACTTC. This gives the protein CAWSLAGGPFEQYF.

As for this clonotype: This could be a read error, since a much larger clone is one nucleotide away. Written as DNA, the CDR3 is TGCAGTGCTAGGCCCAGGGCTGGAGCAGATACGCAGTATTTT. This gives the protein CSARPRAGADTQYF. J is TRBJ2-3 and V is TRBV20-1, with a tentative D call TRBD1 (5 bases). The CDR3 is made up of 14 amino acids. V lost 3 bases to trimming and J lost 4 bases, with 14 bases between them. Germline assignment: CDR1 DFQATT and CDR2 SNEGSKA (reference sequence).

The rearrangement joins TRBV5-5 to TRBJ1-6; D remains unclear. V was pared by 0 bases and J by 11 bases, with 6 bases between. This CDR3 is 12 amino acids long. CDR1 is SGHKS, CDR2 YYEKEE, per germline (reference sequence). The DNA of the CDR3 is TGTGCCAGCAGCTTGGAGCTAACACCCCTCCACTTT. Its translation: CASSLELTPLHF. Full variable domain (rest looked up from reference TRBV5-5 and TRBJ1-6): DAGVTQSPTHLIKTRGQQVTLRCSPISGHKSVSWYQQVLGQGPQFIFQYYEKEERGRGNFPDRFSARQFPNYSSELNVNALLLGDSALYLCASSLELTPLHFGNGTRLTVT.

The chain recombines TRBV20-1 with TRBJ2-5; 10 nucleotides agree with TRBD2. The V gene's germline CDR1 is DFQATT and CDR2 SNEGSKA (reference sequence). The V gene end was trimmed by 4 bases and the J gene end by 5 bases; junction bases not matched to a gene: 13. This CDR3 comprises 16 residues. The CDR3 bases are TGCAGTGCTACAAAATCTCTAGCGGGAGATTTGGAGACCCAGTACTTC. The encoded protein is CSATKSLAGDLETQYF.

This clonotype was observed many times. This chain uses TRBV2 with TRBJ1-5, with D perhaps TRBD1 (5 bases). From germline, CDR1 is SNHLY and CDR2 FYNNEI. The CDR3 length is 19 residues. V dropped 8 bases and J dropped 1 base, with 27 bases sitting between them. The CDR3 is CASSTRPPGLVLSNQPQHF. The CDR3 DNA follows: TGTGCCAGCTCGACCCGGCCGCCAGGGCTGGTGCTAAGCAATCAGCCCCAGCATTTT. The entire variable domain, with the rest obtained from reference TRBV2 and TRBJ1-5, is as follows: EPEVTQTPSHQVTQMGQEVILRCVPISNHLYFYWYRQILGQKVEFLVSFYNNEISEKSEIFDDQFSVERPDGSNFTLKIRSTKLEDSAMYFCASSTRPPGLVLSNQPQHFGDGTRLSIL.

The table lists this clonotype with many counts. The gene calls are TRBV7-2 and TRBJ2-7; the D is unclear. Germline V gene lookup returns CDR1 SGHTA and CDR2 FQGNSA. The length of the CDR3 is 12 residues. Trimming removed 5 bases at V and 3 bases at J, with 8 bases between. For the CDR3, the DNA is TGTGCCAGCAGCCCTTATGTCTACGAGCAGTACTTC. Amino acid sequence: CASSPYVYEQYF.

This clonotype appeared a few times. The chain carries TRBV27 and TRBJ2-6; 12 bases agree with TRBD2. Germline values: CDR1 MNHEY, CDR2 SMNVEV (reference sequence). The CDR3 spans 18 residues. V shed 5 bases, J shed 1 base, and the junction held 6 bases outside the gene matches. Written as DNA, the CDR3 is TGTGCCAGCAGTACTAGACTAGCGGGAGAGTCTGGGGCCAACGTCCTGACTTTC. Protein: CASSTRLAGESGANVLTF.

The chain employs TRBV15 and TRBJ2-7, with D perhaps given as TRBD1 or TRBD2 (5 bases each). Trimming removed 3 bases from V and 5 bases from J, with 17 bases in between. The CDR3 runs to 15 residues. CDR1 LNHNV and CDR2 YYDKDF come from the germline V gene (reference sequence). In DNA form, the CDR3 reads TGTGCCACCAGCAGCTCACGGGACCCCTGGAACGAGCAGTACTTC. Its protein is CATSSSRDPWNEQYF.

This clonotype was recorded at least ten times. V usage is TRBV7-8 and J usage is TRBJ2-7; the match to TRBD2 covers 7 bases. The CDR3 loop spans 17 amino acids. CDR1 is SGHVS and CDR2 is FQNEAQ in the germline V gene. J gave up 0 bases and V 5 bases, and 13 bases lay outside the gene matches. The CDR3 DNA is TGTGCCAGCAGCCAAGCGGGAAAGGTTCGGGGCTCCTACGAGCAGTACTTC. This codes for CASSQAGKVRGSYEQYF.

This clonotype has a handful of counts. The chain combines TRBV7-3 with TRBJ2-3; TRBD1 might be the D (7 bases). V gave up 5 bases and J gave up 1 base, with 16 bases separating them. Germline V gene data show CDR1 as SGHTA and CDR2 as FQGTGA. This CDR3 has 16 amino acids. Here the CDR3 reads CASSPEGARGTDTQYF. The CDR3 coding sequence is TGTGCCAGCAGCCCGGAGGGGGCGCGGGGCACAGATACGCAGTATTTT.

This rearrangement joins TRBV25-1 to TRBJ1-6, with D possibly being TRBD1 (5 bases). Germline V gene lookup returns CDR1 MGHDK and CDR2 SYGVNS. V lost 1 base and J lost 10, with 8 bases in between. CDR3 length equals 13 residues. DNA for the CDR3: TGTGCCAGCAGTGAATTAGGGGAATCACCCCTCCACTTT. Translating gives CASSELGESPLHF.

A few counts support this clonotype. The chain couples TRBV7-3 to TRBJ1-4; TRBD1 might be the D (5 bases). CDR1 and CDR2 (germline): SGHTA, FQGTGA. The V end lost 2 bases, the J end lost 0 bases, and 10 bases lay between the germline ends. The CDR3 covers 16 residues. CDR3 protein: CASSLPGQSTNEKLFF. For the CDR3, the DNA is TGTGCCAGCAGCTTACCGGGGCAGTCAACTAATGAAAAACTGTTTTTT.

Ten or more counts support this clonotype. The chain is built from TRBV7-9 and TRBJ2-1; D might be TRBD2 (6 bases). Germline CDR1 is SEHNR and CDR2 is FQNEAQ (reference sequence). The CDR3 runs to 19 residues. With 1 base removed from V and 0 bases from J, the gap between germline ends came to 19 bases. The CDR3 spells CASSLVGGLGVNSYNEQFF. The CDR3 nucleotides read TGTGCCAGCAGCTTAGTGGGGGGACTTGGCGTAAACTCCTACAATGAGCAGTTCTTC.

The sample holds a few counts of this clonotype. CDR3 nucleotide sequence: TGTGCCAGCTCACAGGGCCCATCCGTAGCCAAAAACATTCAGTACTTC. Residues: CASSQGPSVAKNIQYF. The genes are TRBV18 and TRBJ2-4; D is undetermined. Per the germline V gene, CDR1 is KGHSH and CDR2 is LQKENI. The CDR3 has 16 residues. V lost 4 bases, J lost 0 bases, and 13 bases lay in between.

The CDR3 loop is CAISISVSADTQYF. The CDR3 DNA reads as TGTGCCATCAGTATCTCAGTAAGCGCAGATACGCAGTATTTT. The rearrangement joins TRBV10-3 to TRBJ2-3; D is ambiguous. The germline CDR1 and CDR2 sequences are ENHRY and SYGVKD. This CDR3 is built from 14 residues. V lost 5 bases and J 4 bases, leaving 13 bases between the germline ends.

The CDR3 coding sequence is TGTGCCAGCAGTGAATCCCCGGTCGGTCAGCCCCAGCATTTT. As protein: CASSESPVGQPQHF. The genes are TRBV2 and TRBJ1-5; the D is unclear. The V end was cut by 2 bases, the J end by 6 bases, with 11 bases between. This CDR3 has 14 amino acids. Germline CDR1 and CDR2: SNHLY and FYNNEI.